The 14 T cell receptor beta chains given below trace back to one sample, sequenced in a study of primary melanoma T cells and metastatic recurrence. Measured with immunoSEQ multiplex PCR; TCRdb has only the in-frame clones, and not every one. Of about 450 clones in the sample, 80% were seen once. The sequenced material came from melanoma tumor tissue. The source of these receptors is a human donor with melanoma.

The CDR3 reads CASSRRARDTQYF. The CDR3 region has the DNA TGTGCCAGCAGTCGCCGGGCAAGAGATACGCAGTATTTT. This chain connects TRBV7-1 to TRBJ2-3, with D uncertain. TRBV7-1 falls under the ORF class, with uncertain function. The CDR3 covers 13 residues. V dropped 6 bases and J dropped 5 bases, with 12 bases sitting between them.

The chain joins TRBV6-8 to TRBJ1-1; no firm D call. V lost 10 bases and J 4 bases, leaving 16 bases between the germline ends. The CDR3 covers 13 residues. The germline CDR1 and CDR2 sequences are MNHGY and SAAAGT. The CDR3 loop reads CATGANEGTEAFF. CDR3 bases: TGTGCCACCGGCGCCAACGAAGGCACTGAAGCTTTCTTT.

The rearrangement uses TRBV6-8 and TRBJ2-4; D is perhaps TRBD2 (5 bases). Germline V gene sequence: CDR1 MNHGY, CDR2 SAAAGT. The CDR3 runs to 14 residues. Trimming removed 0 bases at V and 9 bases at J, with 12 bases between. The CDR3 here is CASSYSRATSIQYF. CDR3 nucleotides: TGTGCCAGCAGTTACTCGAGGGCCACCTCCATTCAGTACTTC.

The J gene is TRBJ2-1, the V gene TRBV6-8; TRBD2 is a possible D gene (6 bases). The CDR3 contains 13 residues. Per germline, CDR1 MNHGY and CDR2 SAAAGT. Trimming removed 6 bases from V and 6 bases from J, with 12 bases in between. CDR3 coding DNA: TGTGCCAGCAGCTCCGGGACTCGCAATGAGCAGTTCTTC. Translation: CASSSGTRNEQFF.

V usage is TRBV7-7 and J usage is TRBJ2-7; 7 bases line up with TRBD1. Trimming took 3 bases from V and 4 from J; bases not matched to a gene: 6. This CDR3 region has 14 residues. Germline loops: CDR1 SSHAT, CDR2 FNYEAQ (reference sequence). The CDR3 loop is CASSLADRVYEQYF. The CDR3, as DNA: TGTGCCAGCAGCTTGGCCGACAGGGTGTACGAGCAGTACTTC.

V is TRBV19 and J is TRBJ2-1, with a tentative D call TRBD2 (5 bases). There are 17 residues in the CDR3. The germline V and J ends were trimmed by 1 base and 0 bases, with 13 bases remaining between them. Germline V gene lookup returns CDR1 LNHDA and CDR2 SQIVND (reference sequence). This CDR3 reads CASSIAGGGRSYNEQFF. The CDR3 region has the DNA TGTGCCAGTAGTATAGCAGGCGGCGGGCGCTCCTACAATGAGCAGTTCTTC.

V and J are TRBV30 and TRBJ1-6, with D unresolved. Between the trimmed V and J ends, which lost 2 bases and 2 bases, there was a span of 7 bases. Per germline, CDR1 GTSNPN and CDR2 SVGIG (reference sequence). The length of the CDR3 is 14 residues. CDR3: CAWSTGTYNSPLHF. The CDR3 nucleotides read TGTGCCTGGAGTACCGGCACCTATAATTCACCCCTCCACTTT. The full variable domain, completed using reference TRBV30 and TRBJ1-6, is SQTIHQWPATLVQPVGSPLSLECTVEGTSNPNLYWYRQAAGRGLQLLFYSVGIGQISSEVPQNLSASRPQDRQFILSSKKLLLSDSGFYLCAWSTGTYNSPLHFGNGTRLTVT.

CDR3 DNA sequence: TGTGCCAGCAGCCCCCTTGGACAGGGCAGCACTGAAGCTTTCTTT. This encodes CASSPLGQGSTEAFF. This chain joins TRBV7-2 and TRBJ1-1, with 8 nucleotides matching TRBD1. The germline V gene has CDR1 SGHTA and CDR2 FQGNSA. The CDR3 length is 15 residues. V gave up 5 bases and J gave up 4 bases; unmatched junction bases: 9.

J is TRBJ2-1 and V is TRBV14, with 12 nucleotides matching TRBD2. The CDR3 consists of 16 residues. The V segment lost 4 bases and the J segment 8 bases; nucleotides outside the gene matches: 9. Germline V gene data show CDR1 as SGHDN and CDR2 as FVKESK. The CDR3 DNA follows: TGTGCCAGCAGCCCCTTCTCGGGACTAGCGGGCCATGAGCAGTTCTTC. It encodes CASSPFSGLAGHEQFF. The full variable domain, in which reference TRBV14 and TRBJ2-1 provide the parts outside the CDR3, is EAGVTQFPSHSVIEKGQTVTLRCDPISGHDNLYWYRRVMGKEIKFLLHFVKESKQDESGMPNNRFLAERTGGTYSTLKVQPAELEDSGVYFCASSPFSGLAGHEQFFGPGTRLTVL.

The chain joins TRBV1 to TRBJ1-1. TRBV1 is reported as a pseudogene. The CDR3 is 14 residues long. This chain's CDR3 is CASSQEWGGDEAFF. The CDR3 DNA reads TGCGCCAGCAGCCAAGAGTGGGGGGGAGATGAAGCTTTCTTT.

V is TRBV5-1 and J is TRBJ2-1; D assignment may be TRBD1 or TRBD2 (5 bases each). This CDR3 is 14 amino acids long. The germline V and J ends were trimmed by 4 bases and 9 bases, with 17 bases remaining between them. Germline V gives CDR1 SGHRS, CDR2 YFSETQ. CDR3 residues: CASSPGPNQGEQFF. CDR3 coding DNA: TGCGCCAGCAGCCCGGGACCAAATCAGGGTGAGCAGTTCTTC.

This chain joins TRBV11-3 and TRBJ1-1; no definite D call. The CDR3 extends over 14 amino acids. Looked up from germline, CDR1 is SGHNT and CDR2 is YENEEA. V was cut by 0 bases and J by 4 bases, with 9 bases left in between. This CDR3 is CASSLEGRSTEAFF. The CDR3, as DNA: TGTGCCAGCAGCTTAGAGGGTCGGTCCACTGAAGCTTTCTTT.

This clone was counted a single time. For the CDR3, the DNA is TGTGCCAGCAGCGTACAGGGTGGTAATGAAAAACTGTTTTTT. The encoded protein is CASSVQGGNEKLFF. This chain joins TRBV11-1 and TRBJ1-4, with a weak D call TRBD1 (6 bases). Trimming removed 5 bases at V and 4 bases at J, with 11 bases between. Germline values: CDR1 SGHAT, CDR2 FQDESV (reference sequence). The CDR3 is 14 residues long.

The chain recombines TRBV6-8 with TRBJ2-7; 8 bases map to TRBD1. This CDR3 contains 17 residues. The germline V gene encodes CDR1 MNHGY and CDR2 SAAAGT. The V gene end was trimmed by 4 bases and the J gene end by 3 bases; junction bases not matched to a gene: 14. This chain's CDR3 is CASSFRLTGTGDYEQYF. The CDR3 bases are TGTGCCAGCAGTTTCAGACTCACCGGGACAGGAGACTACGAGCAGTACTTC.